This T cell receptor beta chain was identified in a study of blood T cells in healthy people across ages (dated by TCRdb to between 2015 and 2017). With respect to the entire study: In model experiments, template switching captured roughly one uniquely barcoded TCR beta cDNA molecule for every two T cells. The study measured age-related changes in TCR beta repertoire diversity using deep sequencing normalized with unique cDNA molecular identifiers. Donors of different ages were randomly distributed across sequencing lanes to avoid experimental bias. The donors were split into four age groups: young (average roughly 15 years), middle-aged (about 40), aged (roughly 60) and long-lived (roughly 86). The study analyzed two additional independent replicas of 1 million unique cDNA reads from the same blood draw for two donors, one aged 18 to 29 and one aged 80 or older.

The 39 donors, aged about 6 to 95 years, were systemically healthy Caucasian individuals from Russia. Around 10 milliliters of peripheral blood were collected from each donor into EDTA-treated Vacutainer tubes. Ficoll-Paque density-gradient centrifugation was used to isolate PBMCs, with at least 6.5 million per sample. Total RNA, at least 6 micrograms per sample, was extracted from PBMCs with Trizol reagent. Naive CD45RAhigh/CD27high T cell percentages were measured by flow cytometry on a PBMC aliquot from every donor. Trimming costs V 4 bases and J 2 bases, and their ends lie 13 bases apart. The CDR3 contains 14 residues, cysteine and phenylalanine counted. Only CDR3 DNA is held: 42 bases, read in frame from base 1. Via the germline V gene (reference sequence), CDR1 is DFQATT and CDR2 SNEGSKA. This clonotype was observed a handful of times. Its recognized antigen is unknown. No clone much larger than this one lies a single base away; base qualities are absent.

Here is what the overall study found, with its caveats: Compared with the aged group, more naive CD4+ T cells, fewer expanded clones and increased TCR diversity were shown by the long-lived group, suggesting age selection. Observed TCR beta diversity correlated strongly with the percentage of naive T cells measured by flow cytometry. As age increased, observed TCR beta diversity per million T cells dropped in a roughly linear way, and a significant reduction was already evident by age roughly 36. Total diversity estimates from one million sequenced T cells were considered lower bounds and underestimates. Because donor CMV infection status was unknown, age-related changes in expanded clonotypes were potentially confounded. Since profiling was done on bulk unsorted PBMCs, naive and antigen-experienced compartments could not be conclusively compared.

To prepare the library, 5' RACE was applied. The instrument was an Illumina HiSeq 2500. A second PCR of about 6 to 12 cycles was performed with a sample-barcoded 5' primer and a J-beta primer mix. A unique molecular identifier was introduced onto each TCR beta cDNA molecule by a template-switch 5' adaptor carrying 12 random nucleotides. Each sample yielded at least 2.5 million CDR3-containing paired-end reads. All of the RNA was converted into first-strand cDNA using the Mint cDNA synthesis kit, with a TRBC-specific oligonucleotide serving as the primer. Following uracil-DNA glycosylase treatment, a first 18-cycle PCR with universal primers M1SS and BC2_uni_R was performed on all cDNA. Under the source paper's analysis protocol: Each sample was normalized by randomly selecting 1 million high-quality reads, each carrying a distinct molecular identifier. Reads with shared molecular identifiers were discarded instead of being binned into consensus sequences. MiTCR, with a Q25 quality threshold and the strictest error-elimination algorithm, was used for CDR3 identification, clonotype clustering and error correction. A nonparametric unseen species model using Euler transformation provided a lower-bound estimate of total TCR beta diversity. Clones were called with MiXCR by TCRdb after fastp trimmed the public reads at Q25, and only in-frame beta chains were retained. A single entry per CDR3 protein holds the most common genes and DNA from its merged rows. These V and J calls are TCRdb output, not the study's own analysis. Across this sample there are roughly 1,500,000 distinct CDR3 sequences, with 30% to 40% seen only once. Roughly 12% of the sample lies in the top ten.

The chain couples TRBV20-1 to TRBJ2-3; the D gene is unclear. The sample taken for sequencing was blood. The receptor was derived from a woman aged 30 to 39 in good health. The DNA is TGCAGTGCTAATAGCCGGCCCCCCACAGATACGCAGTATTTT. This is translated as CSANSRPPTDTQYF.